This TCR beta chain was sequenced in a study of circulating tumor DNA in untreated peripheral T-cell lymphoma. The V end was cut by 2 bases, the J end by 7 bases, with 9 bases between. The CDR3 is made up of 12 amino acids. Germline V lookup: CDR1 GTSNPN, CDR2 SVGIG (reference sequence). TCRdb's copy holds only in-frame clones and misses some; the assay was immunoSEQ multiplex PCR. The repertoire has 8,000 to 9,000 clones, 70% to 85% of them found once; the top ten carry about 2.1%. The sample taken for sequencing was tumor tissue. The origin of this receptor is a human donor with peripheral T-cell lymphoma. This chain links TRBV30 with TRBJ1-5, with unresolved D. CDR3: CAWSSGFQPQHF. In nucleotides, the CDR3 is TGTGCCTGGAGTTCTGGATTCCAGCCCCAGCATTTT.